The 9 T cell receptor beta chains presented below share a single source sample, sequenced in a study of cytomegalovirus exposure and HLA in healthy donors. The PCR used 60 Vbeta and 13 Jbeta primers. The method was immunoSEQ multiplex PCR; TCRdb's version includes in-frame clones alone and lacks a portion of them. The sample has approximately 150,000 clones; around 79% are singletons. Input material: PBMCs. Every receptor here comes from a male donor in good health and CMV-seropositive.

The gene calls are TRBV6-1 and TRBJ1-2; 9 bases agree with TRBD1. The CDR3 runs 12 residues. Per the germline V gene, CDR1 is MNHNS and CDR2 is SASEGT. V dropped 4 bases and J dropped 10; count of bases not matched to a gene: 4. Here the CDR3 DNA reads TGTGCCAGCAGTGGGACAGGGGCCGACTACACCTTC. Amino acids: CASSGTGADYTF.

The genes are TRBV6-5 and TRBJ1-3; D not resolved. Per germline, CDR1 MNHEY and CDR2 SVGAGI. V shed 6 bases and J shed 4 bases, with 16 bases lying between them. This CDR3 spans 15 amino acids. This CDR3 reads CASRPPGVSGNTIYF. CDR3 in DNA: TGTGCCAGCAGACCCCCCGGAGTGTCCGGAAACACCATATATTTT.

This clone occurred a few times. V usage is TRBV27 and J usage is TRBJ1-3; 7 bases line up with TRBD1. Unmatched junction bases numbered 8, after V lost 8 bases and J lost 4 bases. The CDR3 is 14 residues long. CDR1 and CDR2 from the germline V gene are MNHEY and SMNVEV (reference sequence). Written as DNA, the CDR3 is TGTGCCAGCGCGACAGGGTCTGACGGAAACACCATATATTTT. Amino acid sequence: CASATGSDGNTIYF.

The rearrangement uses TRBV5-1 and TRBJ1-2; TRBD1 aligns across 7 bases. Germline CDR1 reads SGHRS; CDR2 reads YFSETQ. V dropped 2 bases and J dropped 5; count of bases not matched to a gene: 6. This CDR3 is 14 amino acids long. As DNA, the CDR3 is TGCGCCAGCAGCTTCGAGGGGGCGGGTTATGGCTACACCTTC. It specifies CASSFEGAGYGYTF. The variable domain in full, completed from reference TRBV5-1 and TRBJ1-2, reads KAGVTQTPRYLIKTRGQQVTLSCSPISGHRSVSWYQQTPGQGLQFLFEYFSETQRNKGNFPGRFSGRQFSNSRSEMNVSTLELGDSALYLCASSFEGAGYGYTFGSGTRLTVV.

This clone was counted between two and nine times. The genes are TRBV2 and TRBJ1-4; 7 bases match TRBD1. CDR1 and CDR2 (germline): SNHLY, FYNNEI. The CDR3 sequence is 15 residues long. Trimming at V came to 5 bases and at J to 8 bases, leaving 11 bases not matched to a gene. The DNA of the CDR3 is TGTGCCAGCAGTCTGGGGACAGTCGAGGGGGAAAAACTGTTTTTT. It translates to CASSLGTVEGEKLFF.

This chain connects TRBV7-3 to TRBJ2-1; 16 positions match TRBD2. Trimming cost V 5 bases and J 8 bases; bases outside gene matches: 6. The CDR3 is made up of 16 amino acids. Germline loops: CDR1 SGHTA, CDR2 FQGTGA. The CDR3 DNA reads TGTGCCAGCAGCCCGGGACTAGCGGGGGGGCAAGATGAGCAGTTCTTC. Protein sequence: CASSPGLAGGQDEQFF. The variable domain in full, with the rest retrieved from reference TRBV7-3 and TRBJ2-1, is GAGVSQTPSNKVTEKGKYVELRCDPISGHTALYWYRQSLGQGPEFLIYFQGTGAADDSGLPNDRFFAVRPEGSVSTLKIQRTERGDSAVYLCASSPGLAGGQDEQFFGPGTRLTVL.

This clone was detected only a few times. The chain links TRBV6-6 to TRBJ2-7, with TRBD1 matching 10 bases. The V and J ends lost 6 bases and 2 bases, in that order; junction bases with no gene match: 7. Germline CDR1 is MNHNY and CDR2 is SVGAGI (reference sequence). This CDR3 is built from 15 residues. CDR3: CASRRTGTGAYEQYF. For the CDR3, the DNA is TGTGCCAGCAGGCGGACCGGGACAGGGGCCTACGAGCAGTACTTC.

The rearrangement uses TRBV7-8 and TRBJ1-2; 8 bases are shared with TRBD1. CDR1 and CDR2 (germline): SGHVS, FQNEAQ. V was pared by 5 bases and J by 4 bases, with 18 bases of the junction left unmatched. The CDR3 consists of 18 residues. This chain's CDR3 is CASSVLPGQDPRGYGYTF. DNA of the CDR3: TGTGCCAGCAGCGTCCTACCGGGACAGGATCCCCGGGGCTATGGCTACACCTTC.

This clone was seen just once. Compared with germline, one end of the junction differs, possibly owing to a read error. The chain couples TRBV7-7 to TRBJ2-3; D ambiguous. Germline loops: CDR1 SSHAT, CDR2 FNYEAQ (reference sequence). The CDR3 runs to 9 residues. The CDR3 loop reads CASRQTQYF. CDR3 nucleotides: TGTGCTAGCAGACAAACGCAGTATTTT.